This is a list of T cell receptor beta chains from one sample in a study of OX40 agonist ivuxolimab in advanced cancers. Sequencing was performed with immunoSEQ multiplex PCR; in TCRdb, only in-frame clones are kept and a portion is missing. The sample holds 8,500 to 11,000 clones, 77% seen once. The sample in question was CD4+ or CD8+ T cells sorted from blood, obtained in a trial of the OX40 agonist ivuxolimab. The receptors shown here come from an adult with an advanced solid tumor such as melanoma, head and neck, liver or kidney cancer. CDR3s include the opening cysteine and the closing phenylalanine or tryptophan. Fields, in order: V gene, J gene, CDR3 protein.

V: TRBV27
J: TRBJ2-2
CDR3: CASREGLVLFF

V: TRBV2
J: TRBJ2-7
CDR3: CASSGMGASIPRSSYEQYF

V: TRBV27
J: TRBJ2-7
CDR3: CASTQVGVGDSTYEQYF

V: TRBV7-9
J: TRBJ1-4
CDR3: CASSLPDRDMATNEKLFF

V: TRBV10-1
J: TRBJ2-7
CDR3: CASSSRDRAYEQYF

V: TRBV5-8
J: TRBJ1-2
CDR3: CASSSQTGVYYGYTF

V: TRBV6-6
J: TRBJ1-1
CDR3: CASSYSENTEAFF

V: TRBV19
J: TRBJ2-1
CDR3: CASSIGAGGQFF

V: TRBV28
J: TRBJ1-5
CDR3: CASSLGGGVGGSNQPQHF

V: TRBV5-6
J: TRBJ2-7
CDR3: CASSANDLAGVGEQYF

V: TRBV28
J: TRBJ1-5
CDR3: CASSLSVGARFQPQHF

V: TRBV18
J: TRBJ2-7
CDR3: CASSLGQAHYEQYF

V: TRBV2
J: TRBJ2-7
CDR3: CASRYIPGGEQYF

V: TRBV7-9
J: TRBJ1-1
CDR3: CASSFPTVMNTEAFF

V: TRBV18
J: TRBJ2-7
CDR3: CASSPGTVSYEQYF

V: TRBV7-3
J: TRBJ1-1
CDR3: CASSSNFNTEAFF

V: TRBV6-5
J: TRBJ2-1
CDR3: CASSSHGGYNEQFF

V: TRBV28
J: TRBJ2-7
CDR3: CASSVGAYEQYF

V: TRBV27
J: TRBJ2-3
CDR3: CASSSLAGGPADTQYF

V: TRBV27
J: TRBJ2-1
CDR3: CASSSRPLGGSLYEQFF